The present T cell receptor (beta chain) was sequenced within a study of T cell responses to AZD1222 COVID-19 vaccine. Looked up from germline, CDR1 is KGHDR and CDR2 is SFDVKD. CDR3 length: 14 amino acids. Trimming took off 12 bases at V and 5 bases at J, with 21 bases between the two ends. TCRdb's table, derived via immunoSEQ multiplex PCR, lists solely in-frame clones and lacks some. The data hold some 79,000 clones, with less than 85% observed a single time. Study-level findings and limits: Two AZD1222 administrations were followed by greater Spike-specific TCR breadth and depth.

For this clone: Its target is unknown.

The chain is built from TRBV24-1 and TRBJ2-5; no reliable D call. The source of this sequence is an adult who received the AZD1222 COVID-19 vaccine. Here the sequenced sample was peripheral blood, taken 28 days after the second AZD1222 dose. CDR3 region: CALTPTRPMETQYF. The CDR3 DNA follows: TGTGCCTTAACCCCGACTCGGCCTATGGAGACCCAGTACTTC.